This TCR beta chain was sequenced for a study of cytomegalovirus exposure and HLA in healthy donors. Study observations and caveats: In vitro assays verified that three CMV-associated chains recognized CMV antigens specifically. A later analysis found most CMV-associated TCR beta chains apparently HLA-restricted. When presence/absence was analysed, sequencing depth was taken to be roughly uniform across donors.

Notes on this clone: Its antigen is not identified.

V shed 6 bases and J 4 bases; nucleotides not matched to a gene: 7. Looked up from germline, CDR1 is MDHEN and CDR2 is SYDVKM. The CDR3 extends over 15 amino acids. Primers included in the PCR were 60 Vbeta and 13 Jbeta primers. The method was immunoSEQ multiplex PCR; TCRdb's version includes in-frame clones alone and lacks a portion of them. This table holds about 160,000 clones, 84% found once. The clonotype was recovered from a boy aged 2 to 9 in good health and CMV-seronegative. The genes are TRBV28 and TRBJ2-2; TRBD1 aligns across 8 bases. The sequenced sample was PBMCs. The CDR3 nucleotides are TGTGCCAGCAGCTTCTTGGACAGGGTCACCGGGGAGCTGTTTTTT. This sequence encodes CASSFLDRVTGELFF.